This TCR beta chain was identified during a study of T cells expressing NK-cell markers (dated by TCRdb to the early 2020s). For the wider study: TCR beta-chain repertoires were profiled in sorted CD3+CD56+NKG2C+, CD3+CD56+NKG2C- and CD3+CD56-NKG2C+ T-cell subsets from several donors. Of the eight sequenced donors, seven were found to be HCMV-seropositive and one was found to be HCMV-seronegative. Randomly selected healthy volunteers, three men and five women, were used as the eight sequenced donors. Illumina HiSeq 2000/2500, MiSeq or NextSeq was used to sequence libraries as 2 x 150 bp reads. What the authors observed across the whole study: Those dominant clonotypes were again the most abundant among CD3+CD56-NKG2C+ cells in a handful of donors, at roughly 25-60.1%. Whether the expanded NKG2C-expressing T cell clones were specific for HCMV antigens was left unclear. For several donors, the dominant CD3+CD56+NKG2C+ clonotypes were among the top 10 CD8+ clonotypes and accounted for about 1.0-7.0% of CD8+ T cells.

HCMV-specific IgG was detected in serum with a commercial ELISA kit to determine HCMV serostatus. Peripheral blood mononuclear cells were isolated from blood by Ficoll density gradient centrifugation. The sequencing machine was an Illumina HiSeq 2000. TCR beta cDNA libraries were made by 5'RACE template switching that added a universal primer site and unique molecular identifiers. cDNA synthesis was primed from the TCR beta constant segment, followed by two successive PCR amplification steps. The paper's processing steps were these. Reads were demultiplexed and grouped by UMI with MIGEC, and clonotypes were assembled and quantified with MiTCR. Only TCR cDNA sequences supported by at least two reads were kept to exclude erroneous sequences. The tcR package was used for downstream repertoire analysis, and clonotypes were matched between fractions using CDR3 nucleotide sequence together with V segment. VDJmatch was used to annotate antigen specificity against VDJdb, with one amino acid substitution in CDR3 allowed. TCRdb reprocessed the sequencing reads and holds a single record per CDR3 protein sequence, with no DNA. These V and J calls originate from TCRdb's pipeline instead of the authors' own analysis. This sample's records show hundreds of thousands of distinct CDR3 sequences. The ten biggest clones cover 3.5% to 4.5% of the sample.

CDR1 MGHDK and CDR2 SYGVNS are derived from the germline V gene. Spanning cysteine to phenylalanine, the CDR3 consists of 14 amino acids. The DNA is not on file. About this clonotype itself: Its antigen has not been determined.

This TCR came from a man younger than 35 in good health. Donor details come from another sample of the same person, matched by shared clones. Sequencing used blood T cells: a sorted CD56 or NKG2C T cell subset, CD4+ or CD8+ T cells, or bulk PBMC T cells (not recorded which). This chain is built from TRBV25-1 and TRBJ2-5; the TCRdb call, TRBD2, lacks DNA for checking. The CDR3 reads as follows: CASSVLTLGETQYF.